Shown below are 18 T cell receptor beta chains from a single sample sequenced in a study of identical twins. TCRdb called the 5' RACE reads again in MiXCR, with one record for every CDR3 protein. The table lists around 470,000 distinct CDR3 sequences, more than 13% of them singletons. These data are also associated with another study on yellow fever vaccine responses in identical twins.

Sequenced input: CD4+ T cells sorted from blood. These receptor sequences come from a young woman in good health.

The chain combines TRBV7-2 with TRBJ2-1; unclear D gene. Trimming cost V 5 bases and J 5 bases, with 13 bases left between them. The CDR3 loop spans 14 amino acids. CDR1 is SGHTA, CDR2 FQGNSA, per germline. The CDR3 loop is CASSPPLRNNEQFF. Written as DNA, the CDR3 is TGTGCCAGCAGCCCCCCCCTCAGGAACAATGAGCAGTTCTTC.

The chain employs TRBV28 and TRBJ2-3, with TRBD1 as a possible D gene (6 bases). There are 15 residues in the CDR3. CDR1 MDHEN and CDR2 SYDVKM come from the germline V gene. V shed 3 bases and J shed 3 bases, with 13 bases lying between them. The CDR3, as DNA: TGTGCCAGCAGTTTGGGCTACAGGGCGACAGATACGCAGTATTTT. Translated: CASSLGYRATDTQYF. The whole variable domain, remainder taken from reference TRBV28 and TRBJ2-3, is DVKVTQSSRYLVKRTGEKVFLECVQDMDHENMFWYRQDPGLGLRLIYFSYDVKMKEKGDIPEGYSVSREKKERFSLILESASTNQTSMYLCASSLGYRATDTQYFGPGTRLTVL.

This clonotype has more than one count but fewer than ten. The chain carries TRBV4-2 and TRBJ2-7; D not certain. Trimming took 2 bases from V and 7 from J, leaving 12 bases between them. Per germline, CDR1 LGHNA and CDR2 YNFKEQ. CDR3 length: 13 amino acids. Here the CDR3 reads CASSQFDPPEQYF. The CDR3 bases are TGTGCCAGCAGCCAATTTGATCCCCCTGAGCAGTACTTC.

This clonotype was recorded at least ten times. The chain joins TRBV20-1 to TRBJ2-5; either TRBD1 or TRBD2 may supply D (5 bases each). Germline V gives CDR1 DFQATT, CDR2 SNEGSKA (reference sequence). V was cut by 6 bases and J by 7 bases, with 9 bases left in between. This CDR3 is 10 amino acids long. CDR3 nucleotide sequence: TGCAGTGCCGGGACCGTGACCCAGTACTTC. Protein: CSAGTVTQYF.

This rearrangement joins TRBV11-2 to TRBJ2-1; a possible D gene is TRBD2 (6 bases). CDR1 SGHAT and CDR2 FQNNGV come from the germline V gene. The CDR3 extends over 16 amino acids. Trimming removed 0 bases from V and 6 bases from J, with 15 bases in between. The CDR3 loop reads CASSLDLARGGNEQFF. Written as DNA, the CDR3 is TGTGCCAGCAGCTTAGATCTAGCGAGAGGTGGCAATGAGCAGTTCTTC.

This clonotype was counted only a few times. This rearrangement joins TRBV6-1 to TRBJ1-5; tentatively, D is TRBD1 (6 bases). This CDR3 has 14 amino acids. The germline gives CDR1 MNHNS, CDR2 SASEGT. Trimming pared 5 bases from V and 11 bases from J, leaving 19 bases between. The CDR3 DNA reads as TGTGCCAGCAGTCCTGAATCTACAGGGAGGGCCCAGCATTTT. This translates into CASSPESTGRAQHF.

This clonotype was seen more than once but under ten times. The rearrangement joins TRBV29-1 to TRBJ1-2; weak D call: TRBD1 (5 bases). Trimming removed 4 bases from V and 4 bases from J, with 10 bases in between. Germline loops: CDR1 SQVTM, CDR2 ANQGSEA. This CDR3 is built from 12 residues. The CDR3: CSVAGLFYGYTF. The CDR3 nucleotides are TGCAGCGTTGCAGGGCTTTTCTATGGCTACACCTTC.

In this sample, this clonotype turned up a few times. This chain links TRBV24-1 with TRBJ2-6; TRBD2 is a possible D gene (7 bases). V gave up 4 bases and J gave up 0 bases, with 15 bases separating them. CDR3 length equals 18 residues. Germline V gene sequence: CDR1 KGHDR, CDR2 SFDVKD. The CDR3 DNA sequence: TGTGCCACCAGTGAATCCGGTCGGGGGGCCTCTGGGGCCAACGTCCTGACTTTC. Encoded protein: CATSESGRGASGANVLTF.

This clonotype was picked up many times. V and J are TRBV4-2 and TRBJ2-1, with 7 bases aligning to TRBD1. Trimming removed 4 bases from V and 4 bases from J; junction bases left unmatched: 7. CDR3 length equals 15 residues. CDR1 LGHNA and CDR2 YNFKEQ come from the germline V gene. CDR3 sequence reads: CASSPAEGQYNEQFF. The CDR3 DNA reads TGTGCCAGCAGCCCGGCAGAGGGACAGTACAATGAGCAGTTCTTC.

The CDR3 region is CASSQDTTSGARETQYF. As DNA, the CDR3 is TGTGCCAGCAGCCAAGATACGACTAGCGGGGCCCGGGAGACCCAGTACTTC. This chain joins TRBV3-1 and TRBJ2-5; 11 positions agree with TRBD2. Germline loops: CDR1 LGHDT, CDR2 YNNKEL (reference sequence). Trimming removed 0 bases from V and 5 bases from J; junction bases left unmatched: 8. The CDR3 has 17 residues.

This clonotype was detected a few times. V usage is TRBV18 and J usage is TRBJ2-5, with 7 bases matching TRBD1. Germline V CDR1 and CDR2: KGHSH, LQKENI. This CDR3 is built from 11 residues. J lost 4 bases, V lost 11 bases, and 4 bases had no gene match. The CDR3 nucleotides are TGTGCCGGGACAGTCGGAGAGACCCAGTACTTC. Its translation: CAGTVGETQYF. Full variable domain (missing parts from reference TRBV18 and TRBJ2-5): NAGVMQNPRHLVRRRGQEARLRCSPMKGHSHVYWYRQLPEEGLKFMVYLQKENIIDESGMPKERFSAEFPKEGPSILRIQQVVRGDSAAYFCAGTVGETQYFGPGTRLLVL.

This clonotype was detected only a few times. The V call is TRBV20-1, the J call TRBJ1-5, with 9 positions matching TRBD1. Per the germline V gene, CDR1 is DFQATT and CDR2 is SNEGSKA (reference sequence). This CDR3 is built from 16 residues. V trimming: 1 base; J trimming: 3 bases; junction bases outside the gene matches: 7. The CDR3 is CSARARTGDPNQPQHF. CDR3 nucleotides: TGCAGTGCTAGAGCACGGACAGGGGACCCCAATCAGCCCCAGCATTTT.

The rearrangement joins TRBV10-3 to TRBJ2-4, with D uncertain. The CDR3 extends over 15 amino acids. Per the germline V gene, CDR1 is ENHRY and CDR2 is SYGVKD. V was cut by 4 bases and J by 2 bases, with 12 bases left in between. CDR3 DNA: TGTGCCATCAGTGGAAGGGATAACCCCAAAAACATTCAGTACTTC. The encoded protein is CAISGRDNPKNIQYF.

This clonotype was observed many times. The rearrangement links TRBV4-3 to TRBJ2-3; 10 positions agree with TRBD2. This CDR3 spans 17 amino acids. Germline trimming cut 0 bases from V and 6 bases from J; bases unmatched to any gene: 9. Per the germline V gene, CDR1 is LGHNA and CDR2 is YSLEER. The CDR3: CASSQDFTSGIGDTQYF. DNA of the CDR3: TGCGCCAGCAGCCAAGATTTTACTAGCGGGATAGGCGATACGCAGTATTTT.

This clonotype was recorded a few times. The chain is built from TRBV7-2 and TRBJ2-7; tentatively, D is TRBD1 or TRBD2 (5 bases each). Germline V gene data show CDR1 as SGHTA and CDR2 as FQGNSA. The CDR3 consists of 14 residues. V was pared by 3 bases and J by 2 bases, with 11 bases between. The CDR3 sequence is CASSFTGPPYEQYF. CDR3 coding DNA: TGTGCCAGCAGCTTTACGGGGCCCCCCTACGAGCAGTACTTC.

The chain employs TRBV10-2 and TRBJ2-3; 11 nucleotides line up with TRBD1. The trim removed 7 bases at V and 4 bases at J, leaving 4 bases unmatched. Germline lookup yields CDR1 WSHSY and CDR2 SAAADI. CDR3 length: 14 amino acids. The CDR3, as DNA: TGCGCCAGCAACCCGGGACAGGGGGCAGATACGCAGTATTTT. It translates to CASNPGQGADTQYF.

The chain combines TRBV2 with TRBJ2-2; 8 bases are shared with TRBD1. CDR1 and CDR2 from the germline V gene are SNHLY and FYNNEI. This CDR3 is 13 amino acids long. The V and J ends lost 10 bases and 6 bases, in that order; junction bases with no gene match: 7. CDR3 DNA: TGTGCCACCGCAGGGGGCGCGGCCGGGGAGCTGTTTTTT. Protein sequence: CATAGGAAGELFF.

This clonotype showed up just once. This sequence joins TRBV2 and TRBJ2-3; D might be TRBD1 (6 bases). V shed 5 bases and J shed 4 bases, with 16 bases lying between them. Per germline, CDR1 SNHLY and CDR2 FYNNEI. The CDR3 length is 15 residues. CDR3 in amino acids: CASSQGQVKADTQYF. CDR3 DNA sequence: TGTGCCAGCAGTCAGGGGCAGGTAAAGGCAGATACGCAGTATTTT.